The present T cell receptor beta chain was sequenced within a study of blood T cell repertoires in COVID-19. Study-level information: T cells, B-cell-depleted T cells, or PBMCs provided the cDNA or gDNA that served as material.

The germline V and J ends were trimmed by 4 bases and 1 base, with 15 bases remaining between them. The germline gives CDR1 SGHAT, CDR2 FQNNGV. The CDR3 length is 16 residues. Original data processing: Reference gene primer amplification yielded estimated nucleated cell counts. Clones were sequenced by immunoSEQ multiplex PCR, and TCRdb holds only the in-frame ones, with some missing. D and trimming were read from the DNA, whereas the V and J calls and clone size are those reported in that table. The sample lists 100,000 to 130,000 clones; around 88% were seen once. Material for sequencing was peripheral blood. The sequence came from a man aged 45 to 65 with active or convalescent COVID-19. This chain connects TRBV11-2 to TRBJ2-3; the D gene is possibly TRBD2 (5 bases). CDR3 DNA: TGTGCCAGCAGCTCGGACGAGGGCGCCGGCACAGATACGCAGTATTTT. Encoded protein: CASSSDEGAGTDTQYF.